The next 31 T cell receptor beta chains were all read from a single sample in a study of CD8+ T cells in alopecia areata. Treatment given: oral pan-JAK inhibitor, 5-10 mg twice daily. Following RNA extraction, reverse transcription yielded cDNA that acted as the sequencing template. Assay used: immunoSEQ multiplex PCR; TCRdb lists only in-frame clones, some missing. The sample has 180,000 or so clones, roughly 63% seen once. Sequencing used CD4+ T cells sorted from blood, obtained between weeks 55 and 65, from a patient treated with tofacitinib. These receptors were taken from a human donor with alopecia areata.

Comments on this clone: The sample has other DNA sequences that encode this CDR3 too. CDR3 sequence (DNA): TGCAGCGTTGACGGACTAGCGGGGACAGATACGCAGTATTTT. Its translation: CSVDGLAGTDTQYF. J is TRBJ2-3 and V is TRBV29-1; 12 bases map to TRBD2. The CDR3 runs 14 residues. Germline V lookup: CDR1 SQVTM, CDR2 ANQGSEA. J lost 3 bases, V lost 3 bases, and 1 base had no gene match.

This sequence joins TRBV6-5 and TRBJ1-2; D is perhaps TRBD1 (5 bases). This CDR3 region has 13 residues. From germline, CDR1 is MNHEY and CDR2 SVGAGI. V lost 6 bases to trimming and J lost 7 bases, with 15 bases between them. The CDR3 protein is CASRVSRAGGYTF. As DNA, the CDR3 is TGTGCCAGCAGGGTATCCAGGGCTGGTGGCTACACCTTC.

The chain links TRBV6-5 to TRBJ2-3; 9 bases align to TRBD2. J was trimmed by 3 bases and V by 5 bases; bases with no gene match: 6. The CDR3 has 15 residues. Germline V CDR1 and CDR2: MNHEY, SVGAGI. CDR3 nucleotide sequence: TGTGCCAGCAGTAATCGCGGGGGGGTGACAGATACGCAGTATTTT. Protein: CASSNRGGVTDTQYF.

There are a few counts of this clone. In DNA, the CDR3 is TGCAGCGTTGGAAGGGGCGGGGGCAGAGGCACAGATACGCAGTATTTT. It translates to CSVGRGGGRGTDTQYF. V is TRBV29-1 and J is TRBJ2-3; possible D gene TRBD2, 7 bases. CDR3 length: 16 amino acids. The germline V gene encodes CDR1 SQVTM and CDR2 ANQGSEA. Trimming pared 4 bases from V and 1 base from J, leaving 18 bases between.

This clone was seen a handful of times. The genes are TRBV29-1 and TRBJ1-2; 9 nucleotides align to TRBD1. The trim removed 3 bases at V and 5 bases at J, leaving 4 bases unmatched. This CDR3 is 13 amino acids long. Germline CDR1 reads SQVTM; CDR2 reads ANQGSEA. CDR3 residues: CSVEDRGQYGYTF. The CDR3 nucleotides are TGCAGCGTTGAGGACAGGGGTCAGTATGGCTACACCTTC.

A word on this clone: This sample also contains other DNA sequences that code for the same CDR3. The chain carries TRBV7-9 and TRBJ1-6; possibly TRBD1 for D (5 bases). Trimming took 1 base from V and 10 from J, leaving 11 bases between them. Germline V lookup: CDR1 SEHNR, CDR2 FQNEAQ (reference sequence). The CDR3 is 14 residues long. The CDR3 coding sequence is TGTGCCAGCAGCTTAGGGCAGGGTGGGTCACCCCTCCACTTT. This codes for CASSLGQGGSPLHF. The full variable domain, completed using reference TRBV7-9 and TRBJ1-6, is DTGVSQNPRHKITKRGQNVTFRCDPISEHNRLYWYRQTLGQGPEFLTYFQNEAQLEKSRLLSDRFSAERPKGSFSTLEIQRTEQGDSAMYLCASSLGQGGSPLHFGNGTRLTVT.

This clone showed up just once. The chain links TRBV5-1 to TRBJ2-1; D uncertain. The germline V gene has CDR1 SGHRS and CDR2 YFSETQ. Trimming shortened V by 3 bases and J by 4 bases, and 5 bases separated the two germline ends. The CDR3 length is 12 residues. CDR3 in amino acids: CASSSQYNEQFF. As DNA, the CDR3 is TGCGCCAGCAGCTCCCAGTACAATGAGCAGTTCTTC.

The chain recombines TRBV27 with TRBJ2-3, with D unresolved. Germline V gene sequence: CDR1 MNHEY, CDR2 SMNVEV (reference sequence). The CDR3 runs 13 residues. V was cut by 7 bases and J by 4 bases, with 12 bases left in between. The CDR3 coding sequence is TGTGCCAGCAACCTCAATGGAGCAGATACGCAGTATTTT. This codes for CASNLNGADTQYF.

The V call is TRBV5-6, the J call TRBJ1-5; 8 nucleotides match TRBD1. There are 16 residues in the CDR3. V was clipped by 7 bases and J by 0 bases; unmatched bases: 9. Germline lookup yields CDR1 SGHDT and CDR2 YYEEEE. The CDR3 loop reads CASEIKQGDSNQPQHF. DNA for the CDR3: TGTGCCAGCGAAATAAAACAGGGGGATAGCAATCAGCCCCAGCATTTT.

This clone has more than one count but fewer than ten. The CDR3 region has the DNA TGTGCCAGCAGTACCCGGATGGGACAGGACTCCTACGAGCAGTACTTC. This codes for CASSTRMGQDSYEQYF. The V and J genes are TRBV27 and TRBJ2-7, with TRBD1 identical over 8 bases. Germline-derived CDR1 and CDR2 are MNHEY and SMNVEV (reference sequence). J gave up 0 bases and V 5 bases, and 9 bases lay outside the gene matches. The CDR3 is 16 residues long.

The J gene is TRBJ1-2, the V gene TRBV6-4; 8 bases map to TRBD1. CDR3 length: 13 amino acids. V gave up 6 bases and J gave up 6 bases; unmatched junction bases: 6. Germline CDR1 MRHNA, CDR2 SNTAGT. CDR3 sequence (DNA): TGTGCCAGCAGCCGACAGGGGCGTGATGGCTACACCTTC. This sequence encodes CASSRQGRDGYTF.

This sequence joins TRBV29-1 and TRBJ1-2; D unclear. CDR3 length: 15 residues. Trimming left V 4 bases short and J 2 bases short, with 17 bases between. Germline V gene sequence: CDR1 SQVTM, CDR2 ANQGSEA. This CDR3 reads CSVVNEGGQNYGYTF. The CDR3 bases are TGCAGCGTTGTGAATGAGGGAGGCCAAAACTATGGCTACACCTTC.

This clone was observed a few times. This sequence joins TRBV5-6 and TRBJ1-5, with D maybe TRBD1 (5 bases). The CDR3 contains 14 residues. V was cut by 3 bases and J by 3 bases, with 10 bases left in between. Per germline, CDR1 SGHDT and CDR2 YYEEEE. The CDR3 is CASSSGGLNQPQHF. CDR3 DNA: TGTGCCAGCAGCTCTGGGGGACTCAATCAGCCCCAGCATTTT.

The V and J genes are TRBV13 and TRBJ2-3; 8 bases align to TRBD2. CDR3 size: 14 residues. From germline, CDR1 is PRHDT and CDR2 FYEKMQ (reference sequence). V lost 2 bases, J lost 4 bases, and 2 bases stayed unmatched. This CDR3 reads CASSLTGGSDTQYF. The CDR3 DNA sequence: TGTGCCAGCAGCTTAACGGGGGGGTCAGATACGCAGTATTTT.

This chain connects TRBV29-1 to TRBJ2-7; tentatively, D is TRBD1 (5 bases). Trimming took off 7 bases at V and 3 bases at J, with 13 bases between the two ends. The CDR3 runs 12 residues. Germline values: CDR1 SQVTM, CDR2 ANQGSEA. DNA of the CDR3: TGCAGCGCCAGGGTGGGTGGCTACGAGCAGTACTTC. It encodes CSARVGGYEQYF.

V and J are TRBV19 and TRBJ1-5; possibly TRBD1 for D (5 bases). The CDR3 contains 14 residues. In germline, CDR1 is LNHDA, CDR2 SQIVND (reference sequence). Trimming left V 7 bases short and J 0 bases short, with 10 bases between. In DNA, the CDR3 is TGTGCCAGTACTCCGGGGCCTAGCAATCAGCCCCAGCATTTT. This sequence encodes CASTPGPSNQPQHF.

This clone occurred a few times. This rearrangement joins TRBV7-2 to TRBJ1-2; possibly TRBD1 for D (6 bases). V was trimmed by 3 bases and J by 3 bases, leaving 14 bases between them. CDR1 is SGHTA and CDR2 is FQGNSA in the germline V gene. There are 15 residues in the CDR3. The CDR3 is CASSFQGNEYYGYTF. The CDR3 coding sequence is TGTGCCAGCAGCTTTCAGGGGAACGAGTACTATGGCTACACCTTC.

The DNA for the CDR3 is TGTGCCTGGAGTTCGAACGACAGGATCCCCCAAGAAAAACTGTTTTTT. It translates to CAWSSNDRIPQEKLFF. This chain uses TRBV30 with TRBJ1-4; a possible D gene is TRBD1 (6 bases). Looked up from germline, CDR1 is GTSNPN and CDR2 is SVGIG (reference sequence). CDR3 length: 16 amino acids. V gave up 2 bases and J gave up 8 bases, with 21 bases separating them.

The V call is TRBV27, the J call TRBJ2-1; either TRBD1 or TRBD2 may fit D (6 bases each). Germline V CDR1 and CDR2: MNHEY, SMNVEV (reference sequence). V was clipped by 5 bases and J by 8 bases, with 28 bases between them. The CDR3 covers 18 residues. CDR3 amino acids: CASSPRNRVKPEGDEQFF. The CDR3 DNA reads TGTGCCAGCAGTCCCCGAAACAGGGTAAAGCCGGAGGGTGATGAGCAGTTCTTC.

The chain uses TRBV6-5 and TRBJ2-3; D perhaps matches TRBD1 (6 bases). Trimming left V 6 bases short and J 6 bases short, with 13 bases between. Germline CDR1 is MNHEY and CDR2 is SVGAGI. The CDR3 contains 13 residues. The chain's CDR3 is CASSGTYMDTQYF. For the CDR3, the DNA is TGTGCCAGCAGCGGGACATATATGGATACGCAGTATTTT.

The rearrangement joins TRBV30 to TRBJ1-2; 8 bases are shared with TRBD1. The CDR3 runs 17 residues. The ends lost 0 bases at V and 2 bases at J; junction bases unmatched: 11. Germline V gene data show CDR1 as GTSNPN and CDR2 as SVGIG (reference sequence). CDR3 loop: CAWSVRGRQGNNYGYTF. DNA of the CDR3: TGTGCCTGGAGTGTACGGGGGAGACAGGGGAACAACTATGGCTACACCTTC.

The chain joins TRBV4-2 to TRBJ2-2; weak D call: TRBD2 (5 bases). V was pared by 1 base and J by 4 bases, with 10 bases between. This CDR3 has 15 amino acids. Germline V gives CDR1 LGHNA, CDR2 YNFKEQ. In DNA, the CDR3 is TGTGCCAGCAGCCAAGTAGGAGGAGGCACCGGGGAGCTGTTTTTT. Its translation: CASSQVGGGTGELFF.

This chain uses TRBV30 with TRBJ2-3, with 8 bases lining up with TRBD2. The CDR3 loop spans 13 amino acids. The trim removed 5 bases at V and 5 bases at J, leaving 6 bases unmatched. Germline V gene data show CDR1 as GTSNPN and CDR2 as SVGIG (reference sequence). The CDR3 DNA is TGTGCCTGGCGCCTCGGGGGGGGAGATACGCAGTATTTT. It is translated as CAWRLGGGDTQYF.

The chain links TRBV4-2 to TRBJ2-3; 7 nucleotides align to TRBD1. V shed 4 bases and J 3 bases; nucleotides not matched to a gene: 10. CDR1 is LGHNA and CDR2 is YNFKEQ in the germline V gene. CDR3 size: 16 residues. CDR3 DNA sequence: TGTGCCAGCAGCCCACCGGGACAGAGTGGGACAGATACGCAGTATTTT. Protein sequence: CASSPPGQSGTDTQYF.

The V and J genes are TRBV5-1 and TRBJ1-1; D ambiguous. Trimming removed 0 bases at V and 4 bases at J, with 7 bases between. Germline V gene data show CDR1 as SGHRS and CDR2 as YFSETQ. The CDR3 has 13 amino acids. The CDR3 loop is CASSLAIVTEAFF. CDR3 DNA sequence: TGCGCCAGCAGCTTGGCTATTGTCACTGAAGCTTTCTTT. Full variable domain (rest looked up from reference TRBV5-1 and TRBJ1-1): KAGVTQTPRYLIKTRGQQVTLSCSPISGHRSVSWYQQTPGQGLQFLFEYFSETQRNKGNFPGRFSGRQFSNSRSEMNVSTLELGDSALYLCASSLAIVTEAFFGQGTRLTVV.

The chain recombines TRBV30 with TRBJ2-2; D is undetermined. Germline values: CDR1 GTSNPN, CDR2 SVGIG (reference sequence). The length of the CDR3 is 12 residues. V was trimmed by 3 bases and J by 4 bases, leaving 6 bases between them. DNA of the CDR3: TGTGCCTGGAGCCCGGGCACCGGGGAGCTGTTTTTT. Translated: CAWSPGTGELFF.

The chain couples TRBV4-2 to TRBJ2-5; TRBD2 is a possible D gene (5 bases). V lost 0 bases, J lost 3 bases, and 8 bases lay in between. The CDR3 is made up of 14 amino acids. Germline loops: CDR1 LGHNA, CDR2 YNFKEQ. Here the CDR3 reads CASSQEPGKETQYF. The CDR3 DNA reads TGTGCCAGCAGCCAAGAACCCGGGAAAGAGACCCAGTACTTC.

This clone came up a few times. This chain joins TRBV29-1 and TRBJ2-3; D is unclear. Trimming pared 4 bases from V and 3 bases from J, leaving 8 bases between. This CDR3 region has 12 residues. Germline CDR1 SQVTM, CDR2 ANQGSEA. The CDR3 here is CSVVPGTDTQYF. The DNA of the CDR3 is TGCAGCGTTGTACCCGGGACAGATACGCAGTATTTT.

The rearrangement uses TRBV5-1 and TRBJ2-5; 9 bases map to TRBD1. With V trimmed by 8 bases and J by 5 bases, 13 bases remained unmatched. Germline CDR1 and CDR2: SGHRS and YFSETQ. This CDR3 comprises 15 residues. The CDR3 DNA reads TGCGCCAGTGCTCTCGGGACAGGGAATCAGGAGACCCAGTACTTC. It translates to CASALGTGNQETQYF.

This chain links TRBV13 with TRBJ2-3; the D is unclear. V was pared by 1 base and J by 8 bases, with 7 bases between. Germline V gives CDR1 PRHDT, CDR2 FYEKMQ (reference sequence). This CDR3 contains 12 residues. The CDR3 sequence is CASSLVAGTQYF. The CDR3 coding sequence is TGTGCCAGCAGCTTAGTAGCTGGTACGCAGTATTTT.

The chain joins TRBV28 to TRBJ1-2, with 8 nucleotides matching TRBD1. The germline V gene encodes CDR1 MDHEN and CDR2 SYDVKM. V lost 6 bases to trimming and J lost 6 bases; unmatched junction nucleotides: 21. The CDR3 is made up of 18 amino acids. CDR3 amino acids: CASRPDRGPAVGGHGYTF. DNA of the CDR3: TGTGCCAGCAGACCTGACAGGGGCCCTGCGGTAGGCGGCCATGGCTACACCTTC.